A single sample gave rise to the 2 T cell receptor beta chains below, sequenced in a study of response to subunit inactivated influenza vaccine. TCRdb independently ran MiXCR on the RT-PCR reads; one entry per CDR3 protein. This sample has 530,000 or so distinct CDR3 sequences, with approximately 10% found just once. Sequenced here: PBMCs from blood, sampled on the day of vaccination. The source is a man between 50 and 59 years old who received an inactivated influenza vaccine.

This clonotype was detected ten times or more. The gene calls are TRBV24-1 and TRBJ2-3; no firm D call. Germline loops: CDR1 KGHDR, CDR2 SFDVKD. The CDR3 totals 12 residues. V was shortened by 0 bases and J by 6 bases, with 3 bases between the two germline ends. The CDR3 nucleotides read TGTGCCACCAGTGATTTGTCTGATACGCAGTATTTT. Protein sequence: CATSDLSDTQYF.

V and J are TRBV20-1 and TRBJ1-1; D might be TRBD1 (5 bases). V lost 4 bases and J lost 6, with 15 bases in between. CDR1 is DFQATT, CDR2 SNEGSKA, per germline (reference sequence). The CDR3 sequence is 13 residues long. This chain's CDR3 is CSAIRRGNAEAFF. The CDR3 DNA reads TGCAGTGCTATACGACGGGGCAACGCTGAAGCTTTCTTT.